The clone carrying this T cell receptor (beta chain) was picked up many times. Its antigen is not known. These data come from a study of T cell repertoires in cytomegalovirus infection. Study-level information: Indications of both CMV infection and matching HLA type were provided by public TCR beta signatures. Whole-study findings and limits: HLA-C-restricted CMV clonotypes gave the most frequent clonotype in two of eight donors. Based on cumulative public TCR beta family frequency, carriers of CMV plus the relevant HLA were identified.

From germline, CDR1 is SGHTA and CDR2 FQGNSA. The CDR3 covers 12 residues. V was clipped by 5 bases and J by 6 bases, with 7 bases between them. TCRdb re-analysed the reads in MiXCR, keeping a single row per CDR3 protein. This repertoire shows around 300,000 distinct CDR3 sequences, 9.5% found once; its top ten account for around 4.5%. This chain links TRBV7-2 with TRBJ2-2, with D uncertain. Sequencing was carried out using PBMCs. This TCR came from a human donor in good health (CMV status not recorded). Some clones in this sample may be carry-over from other donors' samples. Written as DNA, the CDR3 is TGTGCCAGCAGCCCCCGGGCCGGGGAGCTGTTTTTT. The encoded protein is CASSPRAGELFF.